This T cell receptor beta chain was found in a study of technical replicates of blood from a handful of donors. Only in-frame clones appear in the TCRdb table, and some are missing; sequencing was by immunoSEQ multiplex PCR. The sample shows approximately 99,000 clones, roughly 95% of them seen only once. The CDR3 is 16 amino acids. CDR1 and CDR2 (germline): MNHEY, SMNVEV (reference sequence). Trimming removed 4 bases from V and 3 bases from J; junction bases left unmatched: 6. The chain employs TRBV27 and TRBJ2-3; the match to TRBD2 covers 11 bases. The source is a human donor in good health. The material sequenced was T cells isolated from PBMCs. The chain's CDR3 is CASSSRVAGGTDTQYF. The CDR3 nucleotides are TGTGCCAGCAGTTCGAGGGTAGCGGGAGGGACAGATACGCAGTATTTT.